This section outlines one T cell receptor (beta chain) sequence together with its context. Its antigen is undetermined. MiXCR, applied by TCRdb to the RT-PCR reads, yields one record per CDR3 protein. There are 650,000 or so distinct CDR3 sequences in the sample; around 13% occur only once, and less than 9% lies in the top ten. This sample was included in a study of response to subunit inactivated influenza vaccine. General study findings and limits: New T cells are recruited in small numbers by each seasonal influenza vaccination, according to the authors' suggestion.

The CDR3 is 15 amino acids. Germline CDR1 and CDR2: SGHRS and YFSETQ. Trimming pared 5 bases from V and 0 bases from J, leaving 9 bases between. The material was PBMCs from blood, obtained 14 days before vaccination. The chain couples TRBV5-1 to TRBJ2-6; D is possibly TRBD1 (5 bases). The receptor was derived from a man aged 45-65 years who received an inactivated influenza vaccine. This CDR3 is CASRADSSGANVLTF. CDR3 nucleotides: TGCGCCAGCAGGGCCGACAGCTCTGGGGCCAACGTCCTGACTTTC. Together with reference TRBV5-1 and TRBJ2-6, the CDR3 gives the full variable domain: KAGVTQTPRYLIKTRGQQVTLSCSPISGHRSVSWYQQTPGQGLQFLFEYFSETQRNKGNFPGRFSGRQFSNSRSEMNVSTLELGDSALYLCASRADSSGANVLTFGAGSRLTVL.